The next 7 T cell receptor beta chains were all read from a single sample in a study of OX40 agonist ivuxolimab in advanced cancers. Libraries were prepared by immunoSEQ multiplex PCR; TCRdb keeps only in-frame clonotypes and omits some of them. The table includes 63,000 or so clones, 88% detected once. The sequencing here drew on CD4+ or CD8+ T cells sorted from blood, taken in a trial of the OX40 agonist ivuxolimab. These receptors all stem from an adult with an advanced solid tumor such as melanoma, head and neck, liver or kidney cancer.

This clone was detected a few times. The CDR3 sequence is CSVESPGGGGEQYF. For the CDR3, the DNA is TGCAGCGTTGAAAGCCCAGGGGGGGGTGGCGAGCAGTACTTC. The rearrangement links TRBV29-1 to TRBJ2-7; D might be TRBD1 or TRBD2, each matching 7 bases. Trimming left V 2 bases short and J 6 bases short, with 17 bases between. From germline, CDR1 is SQVTM and CDR2 ANQGSEA. The CDR3 is made up of 14 amino acids.

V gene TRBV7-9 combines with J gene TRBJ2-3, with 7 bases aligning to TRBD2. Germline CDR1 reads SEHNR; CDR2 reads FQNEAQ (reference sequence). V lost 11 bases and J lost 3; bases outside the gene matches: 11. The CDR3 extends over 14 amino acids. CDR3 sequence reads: CALVKGGGTDTQYF. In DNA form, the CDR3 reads TGTGCCCTGGTGAAGGGCGGGGGAACAGATACGCAGTATTTT.

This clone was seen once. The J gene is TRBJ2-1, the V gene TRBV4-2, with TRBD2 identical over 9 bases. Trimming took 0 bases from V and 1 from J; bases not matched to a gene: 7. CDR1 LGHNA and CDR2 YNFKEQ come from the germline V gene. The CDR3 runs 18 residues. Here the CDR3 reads CASSQDRAGGPSYNEQFF. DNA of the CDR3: TGTGCCAGCAGCCAAGATAGGGCGGGAGGGCCATCCTACAATGAGCAGTTCTTC.

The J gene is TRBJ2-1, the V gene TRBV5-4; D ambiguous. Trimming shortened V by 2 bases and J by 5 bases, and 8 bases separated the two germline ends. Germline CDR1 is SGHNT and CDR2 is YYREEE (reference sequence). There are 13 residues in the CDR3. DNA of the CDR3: TGTGCCAGCAGCTTAGAGTACCACAATGAGCAGTTCTTC. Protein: CASSLEYHNEQFF.

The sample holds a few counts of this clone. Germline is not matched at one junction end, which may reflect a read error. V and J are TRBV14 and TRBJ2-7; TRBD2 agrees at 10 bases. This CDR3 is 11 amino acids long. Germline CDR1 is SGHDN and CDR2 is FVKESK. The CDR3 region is CASGRTYEQYF. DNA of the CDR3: TGCGCTAGCGGGAGAACGTACGAGCAGTACTTC.

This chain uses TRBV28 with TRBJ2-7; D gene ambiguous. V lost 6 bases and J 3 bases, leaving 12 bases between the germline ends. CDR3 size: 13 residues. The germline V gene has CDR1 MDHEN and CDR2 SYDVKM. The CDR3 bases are TGTGCCAGCAGAATAGGGTCAGGCTACGAGCAGTACTTC. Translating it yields CASRIGSGYEQYF.

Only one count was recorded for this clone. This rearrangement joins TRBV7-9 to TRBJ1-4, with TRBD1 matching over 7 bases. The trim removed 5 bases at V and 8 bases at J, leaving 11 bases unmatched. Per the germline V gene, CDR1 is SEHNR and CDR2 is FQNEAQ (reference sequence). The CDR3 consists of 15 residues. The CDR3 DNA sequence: TGTGCCAGCAGCCCAGAGACAGGGTCGGGGGAAAAACTGTTTTTT. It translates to CASSPETGSGEKLFF.